This TCR beta chain was observed in a study of regulatory T cells in long-lasting Graves disease. Sequencing libraries for TCR beta were prepared with iRepertoire HTBI primers and Arm-PCR of CDR3 regions. Source study methods: Overall, samples carried some 67 TRBV and more than 13 TRBJ segments. TCRdb ran MiXCR on the multiplex PCR reads and lists one entry per CDR3 protein. For this entry, the V and J calls and clone size follow TCRdb and not the study's own pipeline. The data contain 580,000 or so distinct CDR3 sequences, about 16% of them singletons. As to time point: newly diagnosed GD, antithyroid drugs for less than 3 months. RNA isolated from PBMCs was used to make the TCR library. Each patient gave approximately 10 milliliters of EDTA-anticoagulated peripheral blood. The germline V and J ends were trimmed by 3 bases and 5 bases, with 5 bases remaining between them. CDR3 size: 10 residues. Looked up from germline, CDR1 is DFQATT and CDR2 is SNEGSKA (reference sequence).

This same sample was also taken into another study, of T cells in Graves' hyperthyroidism and ophthalmopathy. In that study: Blood also contained most expanded thyroid clonotypes above 0.001.

Material: peripheral blood mononuclear cells (PBMCs), obtained at new diagnosis, from a patient treated with antithyroid drugs. This chain uses TRBV20-1 with TRBJ2-7, with D unclear. The receptor was isolated from a man aged 18 to 35 with Graves disease. The DNA for the CDR3 is TGCAGTGCTAGTGACCACGAGCAGTACTTC. This gives the protein CSASDHEQYF.